Detailed here is one T cell receptor (beta chain). This entry belongs to a study of blood T cell repertoires in COVID-19. Looking at the study overall: Collection of acute and convalescent COVID-19 samples took place in the United States, Italy and Spain.

Sequenced by immunoSEQ multiplex PCR; TCRdb stores in-frame clones only, minus some. The data hold 95,000 to 150,000 clones, with around 78% observed a single time. The germline V gene encodes CDR1 SEHNR and CDR2 FQNEAQ (reference sequence). With 4 bases clipped from V and 6 bases from J, the junction kept 1 base outside the gene matches. The CDR3 has 12 residues. The chain recombines TRBV7-9 with TRBJ1-2; 8 nucleotides match TRBD1. The source is a man between 65 and 85 years old with acute or convalescent COVID-19. Sequences were obtained from peripheral blood. The CDR3 DNA follows: TGTGCCAGCAGCTCGACAGGGGATGGCTACACCTTC. It is translated as CASSSTGDGYTF.